Listed here are 6 T cell receptor beta chains from one sample, sequenced in a study of patients and donors after allogeneic stem cell transplantation. TCRdb recomputed calls from the RT-PCR reads with MiXCR, one row per CDR3 protein. The sample records 15,000 to 20,000 distinct CDR3 sequences, 25% to 30% being singletons. Sequences were obtained from blood, either unsorted or a sorted T cell fraction (not recorded which). The receptors shown here come from a human donor who was either an allogeneic HSCT recipient or a stem cell or donor lymphocyte infusion donor (not recorded which). It is not recorded whose cells these are; they may come from a transplant donor.

Sample share makes this clonotype medium-sized. The gene calls are TRBV5-5 and TRBJ1-5; TRBD1 might be the D (6 bases). The CDR3 runs 16 residues. Between the trimmed V and J ends, which lost 6 bases and 3 bases, there was a span of 19 bases. CDR1 and CDR2 from the germline V gene are SGHKS and YYEKEE (reference sequence). CDR3 protein: CASTPTPDSPNQPQHF. CDR3 bases: TGTGCCAGCACCCCCACCCCGGACAGTCCCAATCAGCCCCAGCATTTT.

This clonotype was observed many times. This chain links TRBV6-6 with TRBJ1-5; TRBD1 is a possible D gene (5 bases). Trimming took off 11 bases at V and 3 bases at J, with 14 bases between the two ends. The CDR3 runs 13 residues. CDR1 and CDR2 (germline): MNHNY, SVGAGI (reference sequence). CDR3 sequence (DNA): TGTGCCGGACAACGGGACCACAATCAGCCCCAGCATTTT. Its translation: CAGQRDHNQPQHF.

This clonotype was seen just once. This chain uses TRBV7-2 with TRBJ1-5, with 10 positions matching TRBD1. V shed 5 bases and J 4 bases; nucleotides not matched to a gene: 8. Per germline, CDR1 SGHTA and CDR2 FQGNSA. This CDR3 spans 16 amino acids. The CDR3 region is CASSKGQGVLNQPQHF. CDR3 DNA: TGTGCCAGCAGCAAAGGACAGGGGGTACTTAATCAGCCCCAGCATTTT.

This clonotype was counted ten times or more. The chain couples TRBV20-1 to TRBJ1-2, with D uncertain. The V end lost 6 bases, the J end lost 4 bases, and 15 bases lay between the germline ends. CDR1 is DFQATT, CDR2 SNEGSKA, per germline (reference sequence). The CDR3 extends over 13 amino acids. For the CDR3, the DNA is TGCAGTGCCACACCTAGATCTGTCTATGGCTACACCTTC. Translated: CSATPRSVYGYTF.

This clonotype is medium-sized in the sample. The J gene is TRBJ1-3, the V gene TRBV12-3 or TRBV12-4; D is perhaps TRBD1 (5 bases). The V and J ends lost 8 bases and 3 bases respectively, with 14 bases between them. This CDR3 is 14 amino acids long. For the CDR3, the DNA is TGTGCCAGCGGGGCCCTCACGCGTGGAAACACCATATATTTT. Residues: CASGALTRGNTIYF.

There are a few counts of this clonotype. The chain is built from TRBV27 and TRBJ1-2, with 10 bases identical to TRBD1. Germline assignment: CDR1 MNHEY and CDR2 SMNVEV (reference sequence). The J segment lost 6 bases and the V segment lost 8 bases, leaving 15 bases of the junction unmatched. The CDR3 runs to 16 residues. CDR3 sequence (DNA): TGTGCCAGCGCAACCGGGACAGGGGTGGGCTTGCATGGCTACACCTTC. It yields the protein CASATGTGVGLHGYTF.